This TCR beta chain was documented in a study of cytomegalovirus exposure and HLA in healthy donors. About the study: The approximately 700 first-cohort repertoires shared a platform with the roughly 110 validation repertoires, as reported in a later analysis.

While the first cohort had several hundred subjects, the donors belonged to the separate validation cohort of roughly 130 subjects. The CDR3 sequence is 14 residues long. Germline V lookup: CDR1 MNHEY, CDR2 SVGAGI. J was trimmed by 1 base and V by 2 bases; bases with no gene match: 1. Using immunoSEQ multiplex PCR, the repertoire was profiled, and TCRdb retains in-frame clones only, with some absent. The table records around 200,000 clones, around 82% of them present only once. The material sequenced was PBMCs. This chain links TRBV6-5 with TRBJ2-5, with TRBD2 matching 7 bases. The source is a woman aged 18-29 years in good health and CMV-seropositive. CDR3 in amino acids: CASSYRGVQETQYF. DNA of the CDR3: TGTGCCAGCAGTTACCGGGGGGTCCAAGAGACCCAGTACTTC.